The present T cell receptor beta chain was sequenced within a study of identical twins. Study-level findings and limits: Those out-of-frame alpha sequences shared by twins showed an excess of low generation probability. Reduced insertions were recorded for abundant cord blood beta clonotypes, with no such pattern in memory repertoires.

This clonotype has more than one count but fewer than ten. Its specificity is unknown. Trimming pared 0 bases from V and 3 bases from J, leaving 16 bases between. Germline loops: CDR1 SGHRS, CDR2 YFSETQ. The length of the CDR3 is 17 residues. TCRdb re-derived calls from the 5' RACE reads in MiXCR, one entry per CDR3 protein. The table lists about 890,000 distinct CDR3 sequences, 10% to 15% of them singletons. This sample also appeared in a second study, on yellow fever vaccine responses in identical twins. That study adds: Twins' vaccine T cell responses reportedly seemed partly convergent and partly personalized.

This clonotype originated in a young woman in good health. The specimen sequenced was PBMCs. The chain combines TRBV5-1 with TRBJ1-5; a weak D match, TRBD1 (6 bases). For the CDR3, the DNA is TGCGCCAGCAGCTTGGGGGGGCTGGACTACCTCAATCAGCCCCAGCATTTT. Amino acid sequence: CASSLGGLDYLNQPQHF.